Below, one TCR beta chain is given with its context. Its antigen is currently unknown. With 60 Vbeta and 13 Jbeta primers, the PCR was carried out. Data came from immunoSEQ multiplex PCR; TCRdb stores just in-frame clones and leaves some out. The repertoire holds roughly 100,000 clones, around 72% seen once, with more than 3% in the top ten. These data belong to a study of cytomegalovirus exposure and HLA in healthy donors. The overall study: Under 85% of 350 to 400 genotyped donors fell in the Caucasian-associated ancestry cluster.

Donors were ostensibly healthy at sampling, although undocumented immune exposures were probable. The CDR3 consists of 13 residues. Germline V gene data show CDR1 as LNHDA and CDR2 as SQIVND (reference sequence). V lost 5 bases, J lost 1 base, and 8 bases lay in between. Study-wide results and caveats: Researchers left out some V segments, among them TRBV6-2 and TRBV6-3, as indistinguishable. The majority of CMV-associated TCR beta chains were reported as apparently HLA-restricted in a later analysis.

Sequenced: PBMCs. The rearrangement uses TRBV19 and TRBJ1-1; possible D gene TRBD1, 5 bases. The origin of this receptor is a man in his forties in good health and CMV-seronegative. The CDR3 DNA reads TGTGCCAGTAGTTCGGGGGGGAACACTGAAGCTTTCTTT. Protein product: CASSSGGNTEAFF.